This TCR beta chain derives from a study of blood T cell repertoires in COVID-19. Study information: Donors in the United States, Italy and Spain gave samples during acute or convalescent COVID-19. T cells, B-cell-depleted T cells, or PBMCs supplied cDNA or gDNA.

The protocol was immunoSEQ multiplex PCR, while the TCRdb copy is restricted to in-frame clones and leaves out a portion. The data contain roughly 220,000 clones, approximately 84% of them singletons. This CDR3 comprises 14 residues. The V gene's germline CDR1 is MDHEN and CDR2 SYDVKM. V was clipped by 4 bases and J by 3 bases, with 11 bases between them. In its sample, this clone was seen a few times. Study members were between about 18 and 95 years old and lived in about two dozen US regions. Categorization into cohorts depended on clinical history that participants reported. The sequenced sample consisted of PBMCs or T cells enriched from blood (not recorded which). This TCR was recovered from a man in his forties who had recovered from COVID-19. The chain has TRBV28 and TRBJ2-3, with D possibly TRBD2 on 5 matching bases. The CDR3: CASSSGKSTDTQYF. CDR3 coding DNA: TGTGCCAGCAGTTCCGGGAAAAGTACAGATACGCAGTATTTT.